One and the same sample provided the 10 T cell receptor beta chains below, sequenced in a study of cytomegalovirus exposure and HLA in healthy donors (dated by TCRdb to 2016 to 2017). The library was produced with the immunoSEQ multiplex PCR assay. The immuneACCESS repertoire file appears here via TCRdb, limited to in-frame rearrangements. These files lack a portion of the clones; in checked studies, under half of the deficit traces to unresolved V genes, and the cause of the others is not known. A total of about 95,000 clones appear in this sample, less than 85% of them only once. The top ten clones comprise 20% of the sample. Material for sequencing was PBMCs. These receptors all come from a man aged 18 to 35 in good health and CMV-seropositive.

In nucleotides, the CDR3 is TGCGCCAGCAGCCATAGGACAGGGGCCGACTATGGCTACACCTTC. It encodes CASSHRTGADYGYTF. The V and J genes are TRBV4-1 and TRBJ1-2, with TRBD1 matching 9 bases. With V trimmed by 3 bases and J by 3 bases, 5 bases remained unmatched. The CDR3 extends over 15 amino acids. The germline gives CDR1 MGHRA, CDR2 YSYEKL.

The chain employs TRBV5-5 and TRBJ1-3; no firm D call. Trimming removed 0 bases at V and 0 bases at J, with 10 bases between. CDR3 size: 16 residues. CDR1 is SGHKS and CDR2 is YYEKEE in the germline V gene (reference sequence). The CDR3 DNA is TGTGCCAGCAGCTTGGCCCCTACAGCCTCTGGAAACACCATATATTTT. Residues: CASSLAPTASGNTIYF.

This chain connects TRBV12-1 to TRBJ2-7; the DNA was not compared with TRBD1, the D call given in the table. TRBV12-1 corresponds to a pseudogene. The CDR3 contains 14 residues. CDR3 amino acids: CASSFAASSYEQYF. The CDR3 nucleotides are TGTGCCAGCAGCTTTGCGGCCAGCTCCTACGAGCAGTACTTC.

This clone was seen more than once but under ten times. The chain employs TRBV6-1 and TRBJ2-5; 8 bases line up with TRBD2. The CDR3 runs to 15 residues. Germline V CDR1 and CDR2: MNHNS, SASEGT. Trimming cost V 2 bases and J 5 bases; bases outside gene matches: 7. In nucleotides, the CDR3 is TGTGCCAGCAGTGAACAAGCTGGCGGGGGGGAGACCCAGTACTTC. As protein: CASSEQAGGGETQYF.

The chain links TRBV4-1 to TRBJ2-1, with 10 bases aligning to TRBD1. This CDR3 has 17 amino acids. With V trimmed by 1 base and J by 4 bases, 7 bases remained unmatched. Germline CDR1 and CDR2: MGHRA and YSYEKL. The CDR3 nucleotides read TGCGCCAGCAGCCAAGTGGGTGGGACAGGGGCATACAATGAGCAGTTCTTC. Amino acid sequence: CASSQVGGTGAYNEQFF.

The chain couples TRBV18 to TRBJ1-2, with D unclear. V was pared by 2 bases and J by 3 bases, with 10 bases between. Germline V gene lookup returns CDR1 KGHSH and CDR2 LQKENI. This CDR3 is built from 14 residues. This CDR3 is CASSPISRDYGYTF. The CDR3 DNA follows: TGTGCCAGCTCACCAATTTCACGAGACTATGGCTACACCTTC.

The chain uses TRBV10-3 and TRBJ2-3; the match to TRBD2 covers 10 bases. In germline, CDR1 is ENHRY, CDR2 SYGVKD. J lost 1 base, V lost 4 bases, and 2 bases had no gene match. This CDR3 region has 15 residues. The CDR3 loop reads CAISVGTSGTDTQYF. In DNA, the CDR3 is TGTGCCATCAGTGTTGGGACTAGCGGCACAGATACGCAGTATTTT.

The rearrangement links TRBV4-2 to TRBJ1-2, with 7 bases that match TRBD1. Unmatched junction bases numbered 5, after V lost 0 bases and J lost 4 bases. The CDR3 is 15 residues long. Germline CDR1 and CDR2: LGHNA and YNFKEQ. CDR3 nucleotide sequence: TGTGCCAGCAGCCAAGATCACAGGGGAGGCTATGGCTACACCTTC. Protein: CASSQDHRGGYGYTF.

V and J are TRBV7-9 and TRBJ1-2, with 7 nucleotides matching TRBD1. Germline CDR1 reads SEHNR; CDR2 reads FQNEAQ (reference sequence). This CDR3 is 14 amino acids long. Losses at the gene ends were 1 base for V and 3 bases for J; bases not matched to a gene: 2. CDR3 protein: CASSLETGYYGYTF. CDR3 DNA sequence: TGTGCCAGCAGCTTAGAGACAGGGTACTATGGCTACACCTTC.

Notes on this clone: The conserved final phenylalanine or tryptophan is absent from the CDR3, which likely points to a read error. The chain's CDR3 is CASKRTENTEAFS. The CDR3 nucleotides read TGTGCCTCCAAAAGAACGGAGAACACTGAAGCTTTCTCT. The V gene is TRBV30, the J gene TRBJ1-1, with no clear D. Germline V lookup: CDR1 GTSNPN, CDR2 SVGIG (reference sequence). The CDR3 runs 13 residues. V dropped 7 bases and J dropped 1 base, with 13 bases sitting between them.